This TCR beta chain came from a study of T-cell memory formation after mild COVID-19. Trimming pared 0 bases from V and 0 bases from J, leaving 19 bases between. CDR1 is DFQATT and CDR2 is SNEGSKA in the germline V gene (reference sequence). The CDR3 runs to 18 residues. TCRdb reanalysed the 5' RACE reads using MiXCR and keeps one entry per CDR3 protein. The table lists 350,000 to 400,000 distinct CDR3 sequences, roughly 20% of them singletons. On this clonotype: The antigen remains unidentified.

Study conclusions and caveats: Among contracting clones, CD4+ were mainly CM/EM and CD8+ enriched in EMRA.

This sequence joins TRBV20-1 and TRBJ2-3, with D possibly being TRBD1 (6 bases). The sequence was obtained from an adult woman who had mild COVID-19 (a few samples of this study predate the infection). Cell type and time point are not known. Sequencing input: PBMCs or a T cell subset sorted from them (not recorded which). CDR3 amino acids: CSARDGRGDGPSTDTQYF. In nucleotides, the CDR3 is TGCAGTGCTAGAGATGGCAGGGGCGATGGTCCTAGCACAGATACGCAGTATTTT.